The 21 T cell receptor beta chains given below trace back to one sample, sequenced in a study of CD8+CD57+ T cells in acquired aplastic anemia. For sequencing, patients were chosen who had shown expansion of CD8+CD57+ cells by flow cytometry. Profiling of TCR beta VDJ combinations and CDR3 sequences used genomic DNA as template. Each CDR3 protein gets one entry after TCRdb re-called the reads with MiXCR. The sample lists roughly 170,000 distinct CDR3 sequences, less than 50% occurring once. Sequenced input: sorted CD4+, CD8+, or CD8+CD57+ T cells (not recorded which) from PBMCs. The receptors stem from a human donor with aplastic anemia.

As to this clonotype: This may be a read error: a much more frequent sequence differs by one nucleotide. V and J are TRBV5-1 and TRBJ2-7, with D possibly matching TRBD2 (7 bases). CDR1 is SGHRS and CDR2 is YFSETQ in the germline V gene. Trimming removed 1 base at V and 4 bases at J, with 24 bases between. The CDR3 length is 18 residues. DNA for the CDR3: TGCGCCAGCAGCTTGATGACTCGTGGGGGGCTGCGGGGGTACGAGCAGTACTTC. Its protein product is CASSLMTRGGLRGYEQYF.

Concerning this clonotype itself: Possible read error: a much larger clone is one base away. The chain employs TRBV11-1 and TRBJ2-5; TRBD1 matches 7 bases. Germline CDR1 is SGHAT and CDR2 is FQDESV (reference sequence). The CDR3 is made up of 17 amino acids. The CDR3 is CAGSLNLVQGLGETQYF. The CDR3 coding sequence is TGTGCCGGCAGCTTAAACCTCGTACAGGGGTTGGGTGAGACCCAGTACTTC.

This clonotype was observed at least ten times. The J gene is TRBJ1-2, the V gene TRBV12-3 or TRBV12-4, with D hard to call. The CDR3 covers 12 residues. Trimming took off 2 bases at V and 3 bases at J, with 4 bases between the two ends. As DNA, the CDR3 is TGTGCCAGCAGTTTAAGCGACTATGGCTACACCTTC. Amino acids: CASSLSDYGYTF.

This clonotype was recorded many times. The V and J genes are TRBV19 and TRBJ2-2; 9 positions match TRBD2. Germline V CDR1 and CDR2: LNHDA, SQIVND (reference sequence). The CDR3 sequence is 14 residues long. V was clipped by 10 bases and J by 2 bases; unmatched bases: 5. CDR3 protein: CATVAGANTGELFF. In DNA form, the CDR3 reads TGTGCCACGGTAGCGGGGGCCAACACCGGGGAGCTGTTTTTT.

V usage is TRBV25-1 and J usage is TRBJ2-5; 9 positions agree with TRBD2. The CDR3 contains 14 residues. With V trimmed by 5 bases and J by 5 bases, 6 bases remained unmatched. Germline V CDR1 and CDR2: MGHDK, SYGVNS. The CDR3 reads CASSKGLAVETQYF. The DNA for the CDR3 is TGTGCCAGCAGTAAGGGACTAGCAGTGGAGACCCAGTACTTC.

The gene calls are TRBV6-5 and TRBJ2-2, with D possibly TRBD1 on 5 matching bases. The CDR3 length is 15 residues. Germline CDR1 MNHEY, CDR2 SVGAGI. The germline V and J ends were trimmed by 2 bases and 6 bases, with 13 bases remaining between them. CDR3 protein: CASSYIATGAGELFF. The CDR3 nucleotides are TGTGCCAGCAGTTACATTGCCACAGGCGCCGGGGAGCTGTTTTTT.

In the case of this clonotype: A much bigger clone sits one base away, suggesting this may be a read error. The J gene is TRBJ2-1, the V gene TRBV20-1; perhaps TRBD2 as D (6 bases). Germline V CDR1 and CDR2: DFQATT, SNEGSKA (reference sequence). The CDR3 extends over 17 amino acids. In DNA, the CDR3 is TGCAGTGCTAGGGATACCAGTGGGGCGGGGTCCTACAATGAGCAGGTCTTC. As protein: CSARDTSGAGSYNEQVF.

V and J are TRBV10-3 and TRBJ1-1, with D possibly being TRBD1 (5 bases). Trimming removed 4 bases at V and 7 bases at J, with 7 bases between. The CDR3 has 11 residues. The germline V gene has CDR1 ENHRY and CDR2 SYGVKD. The CDR3 is CAISAGYEAFF. CDR3 in DNA: TGTGCCATCAGTGCAGGGTATGAAGCTTTCTTT.

The rearrangement uses TRBV19 and TRBJ1-1; 8 nucleotides align to TRBD1. The germline V gene has CDR1 LNHDA and CDR2 SQIVND (reference sequence). The CDR3 extends over 13 amino acids. V shed 7 bases, J shed 5 bases, and the junction held 6 bases outside the gene matches. CDR3 bases: TGTGCCAGTAAAGGACAGGGACGGACTGAAGCTTTCTTT. Protein: CASKGQGRTEAFF.

This clonotype was observed at least ten times. V is TRBV5-1 and J is TRBJ2-7; possible D gene TRBD2, 7 bases. The V gene's germline CDR1 is SGHRS and CDR2 YFSETQ. The CDR3 contains 15 residues. With 2 bases removed from V and 2 bases from J, the gap between germline ends came to 14 bases. The CDR3 spells CASSFGGGLTYEQYF. The DNA of the CDR3 is TGCGCCAGCAGCTTTGGAGGGGGACTAACCTACGAGCAGTACTTC.

In this sample, this clonotype turned up once. The CDR3, as DNA: TGTGCCAGTAGTGATCAGGGGAATCAGCCCCAGCATTTT. This encodes CASSDQGNQPQHF. The rearrangement links TRBV19 to TRBJ1-5; tentatively, D is TRBD1 (6 bases). CDR3 length: 13 amino acids. V was clipped by 5 bases and J by 4 bases, with 9 bases between them. Germline V lookup: CDR1 LNHDA, CDR2 SQIVND (reference sequence).

This clonotype showed up many times. The chain uses TRBV20-1 and TRBJ1-5; D not certain. The CDR3 runs to 15 residues. The germline V and J ends were trimmed by 7 bases and 1 base, with 17 bases remaining between them. Germline-derived CDR1 and CDR2 are DFQATT and SNEGSKA (reference sequence). CDR3: CSVRSGSGSNQPQHF. DNA of the CDR3: TGCAGTGTCAGATCGGGGTCGGGGAGCAATCAGCCCCAGCATTTT.

This clonotype was counted at least ten times. V gene TRBV10-3 combines with J gene TRBJ1-2; 9 nucleotides line up with TRBD1. Germline-derived CDR1 and CDR2 are ENHRY and SYGVKD. Trimming took 3 bases from V and 8 from J; bases not matched to a gene: 19. This CDR3 region has 18 residues. CDR3 in amino acids: CAISDLRDRESSGAGYTF. In nucleotides, the CDR3 is TGTGCCATCAGTGACCTCCGGGACAGGGAATCCTCGGGTGCGGGCTACACCTTC.

The chain is built from TRBV2 and TRBJ2-7, with unresolved D. The V gene lost 6 bases and the J gene lost 3 bases, with 15 bases spanning the gap. The germline CDR1 and CDR2 sequences are SNHLY and FYNNEI. The CDR3 sequence is 14 residues long. CDR3 bases: TGTGCCAGCAGCCAAGGCCGGGCAAGCTACGAGCAGTACTTC. This gives the protein CASSQGRASYEQYF.

This chain joins TRBV20-1 and TRBJ2-5; 11 bases match TRBD2. From germline, CDR1 is DFQATT and CDR2 SNEGSKA (reference sequence). V dropped 3 bases and J dropped 7; count of bases not matched to a gene: 7. This CDR3 has 14 residues. CDR3 nucleotide sequence: TGCAGTGCTAGTACTAGCGGGGGAGCGGTGACCCAGTACTTC. Its protein product is CSASTSGGAVTQYF.

This clonotype was observed many times. This chain's CDR3 is CATSDPRDRGFNEQYF. The DNA for the CDR3 is TGTGCCACCAGTGATCCCCGGGACAGGGGGTTTAACGAGCAGTACTTC. V usage is TRBV24-1 and J usage is TRBJ2-7; 11 nucleotides align to TRBD1. The V gene's germline CDR1 is KGHDR and CDR2 SFDVKD. V gave up 3 bases and J gave up 5 bases; unmatched junction bases: 8. CDR3 size: 16 residues.

This clonotype was seen more than once but under ten times. The V and J genes are TRBV24-1 and TRBJ2-3; D might be TRBD2 (7 bases). Germline assignment: CDR1 KGHDR and CDR2 SFDVKD. V lost 11 bases, J lost 5 bases, and 19 bases lay in between. CDR3 length equals 14 residues. DNA of the CDR3: TGTGCCAGCTCACCATCGGGGGGCCGAGATACGCAGTATTTT. Protein product: CASSPSGGRDTQYF.

This clonotype was seen more than once but under ten times. One end of the junction fails to match germline, which may point to a read error. The rearrangement joins TRBV15 to TRBJ1-5, with a possible D match to TRBD1 (6 bases). The CDR3 has 14 residues. Germline values: CDR1 LNHNV, CDR2 YYDKDF (reference sequence). CDR3 sequence: CATSRDRNNQPQHF. The CDR3 DNA is TGTGCCACCAGCCGAGACAGGAACAATCAGCCCCAGCATTTT.

This rearrangement joins TRBV2 to TRBJ1-5; D not certain. Per germline, CDR1 SNHLY and CDR2 FYNNEI. This CDR3 spans 12 amino acids. Between the trimmed V and J ends, which lost 2 bases and 7 bases, there was a span of 6 bases. The CDR3 is CASSESGQPQHF. The CDR3 DNA reads as TGTGCCAGCAGTGAATCCGGCCAGCCCCAGCATTTT.

For this clonotype: A much larger clone sits a single nucleotide away, making a read error possible. The V gene is TRBV6-5, the J gene TRBJ2-5; 11 bases align to TRBD2. CDR3 length: 16 amino acids. Germline-derived CDR1 and CDR2 are MNHEY and SVGAGI. CDR3 amino acids: CASSYSTSGGQETQHF. CDR3 nucleotides: TGTGCCAGCAGTTACTCCACTAGCGGGGGCCAAGAGACCCAGCACTTC.

The V and J genes are TRBV29-1 and TRBJ2-5, with 7 bases aligning to TRBD2. V shed 6 bases, J shed 0 bases, and the junction held 10 bases outside the gene matches. This CDR3 is 15 amino acids long. The germline gives CDR1 SQVTM, CDR2 ANQGSEA. The CDR3 DNA reads TGCAGCGTCGCAAGAGGTAGCGGGTACCAAGAGACCCAGTACTTC. This sequence encodes CSVARGSGYQETQYF. Complete variable domain (other parts from reference TRBV29-1 and TRBJ2-5): SAVISQKPSRDICQRGTSLTIQCQVDSQVTMMFWYRQQPGQSLTLIATANQGSEATYESGFVIDKFPISRPNLTFSTLTVSNMSPEDSSIYLCSVARGSGYQETQYFGPGTRLLVL.